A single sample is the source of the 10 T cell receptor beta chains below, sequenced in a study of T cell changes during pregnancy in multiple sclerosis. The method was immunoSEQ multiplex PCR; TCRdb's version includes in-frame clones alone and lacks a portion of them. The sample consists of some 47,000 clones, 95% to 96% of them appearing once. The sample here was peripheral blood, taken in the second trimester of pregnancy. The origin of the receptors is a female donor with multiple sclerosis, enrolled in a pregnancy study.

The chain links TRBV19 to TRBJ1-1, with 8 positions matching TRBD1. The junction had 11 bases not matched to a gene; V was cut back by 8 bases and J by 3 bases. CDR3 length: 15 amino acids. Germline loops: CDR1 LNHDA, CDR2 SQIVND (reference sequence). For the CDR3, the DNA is TGTGCCAGTGTCGACAGGGGAAGGGTCGACACTGAAGCTTTCTTT. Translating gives CASVDRGRVDTEAFF.

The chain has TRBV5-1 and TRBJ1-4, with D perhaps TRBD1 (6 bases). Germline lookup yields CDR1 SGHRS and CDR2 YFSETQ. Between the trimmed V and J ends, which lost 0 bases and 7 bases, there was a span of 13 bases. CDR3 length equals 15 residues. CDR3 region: CASSLDAGAVEKLFF. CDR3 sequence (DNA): TGCGCCAGCAGCTTGGATGCGGGGGCTGTTGAAAAACTGTTTTTT.

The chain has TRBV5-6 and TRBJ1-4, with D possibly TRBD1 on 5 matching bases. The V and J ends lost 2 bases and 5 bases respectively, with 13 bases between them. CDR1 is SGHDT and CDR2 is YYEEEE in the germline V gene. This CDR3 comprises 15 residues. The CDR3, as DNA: TGTGCCAGCAGCTTCTGGAACAGGCGAAATGAAAAACTGTTTTTT. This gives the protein CASSFWNRRNEKLFF.

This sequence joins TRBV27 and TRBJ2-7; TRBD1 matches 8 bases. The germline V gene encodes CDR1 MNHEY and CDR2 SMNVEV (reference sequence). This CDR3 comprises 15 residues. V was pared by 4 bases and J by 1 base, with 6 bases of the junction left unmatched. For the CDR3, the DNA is TGTGCCAGCAGTTCCTGGCGACAGGGGTCCTACGAGCAGTACTTC. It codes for CASSSWRQGSYEQYF.

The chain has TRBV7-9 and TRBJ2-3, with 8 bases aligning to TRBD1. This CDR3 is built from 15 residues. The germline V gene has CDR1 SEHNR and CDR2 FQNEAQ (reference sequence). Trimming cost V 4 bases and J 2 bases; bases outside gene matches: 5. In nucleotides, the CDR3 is TGTGCCAGCAGCTCATTACAGGGGGACACAGATACGCAGTATTTT. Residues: CASSSLQGDTDTQYF.

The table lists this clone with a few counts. The CDR3, as DNA: TGTGCCAGCAGCTTAGGCAGGGGACAGCCCCAGCATTTT. This codes for CASSLGRGQPQHF. V usage is TRBV7-3 and J usage is TRBJ1-5; possible D gene TRBD1, 6 bases. The germline V gene has CDR1 SGHTA and CDR2 FQGTGA. The CDR3 has 13 residues. Between the trimmed V and J ends, which lost 2 bases and 7 bases, there was a span of 9 bases.

CDR3 protein: CASSLGPRDRDGYTF. CDR3 nucleotide sequence: TGTGCCAGCAGCCTAGGCCCCCGGGACAGGGATGGCTACACCTTC. The gene calls are TRBV6-5 and TRBJ1-2, with 9 bases lining up with TRBD1. This CDR3 contains 15 residues. Germline assignment: CDR1 MNHEY and CDR2 SVGAGI. V trimming: 6 bases; J trimming: 6 bases; junction bases outside the gene matches: 11.

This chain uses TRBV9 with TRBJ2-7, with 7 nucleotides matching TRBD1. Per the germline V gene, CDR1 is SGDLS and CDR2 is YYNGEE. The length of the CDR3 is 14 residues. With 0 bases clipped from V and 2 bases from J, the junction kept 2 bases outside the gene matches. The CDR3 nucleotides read TGTGCCAGCAGCGTAGAACAGGGGACCTACGAGCAGTACTTC. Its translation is CASSVEQGTYEQYF.

The chain's CDR3 is CASSQGQGASNEKLFF. In DNA, the CDR3 is TGTGCCAGCAGCCAAGGACAGGGGGCTTCTAATGAAAAACTGTTTTTT. V gene TRBV7-9 combines with J gene TRBJ1-4; 11 bases match TRBD1. J lost 3 bases, V lost 5 bases, and 5 bases had no gene match. This CDR3 has 16 residues. Germline lookup yields CDR1 SEHNR and CDR2 FQNEAQ (reference sequence).

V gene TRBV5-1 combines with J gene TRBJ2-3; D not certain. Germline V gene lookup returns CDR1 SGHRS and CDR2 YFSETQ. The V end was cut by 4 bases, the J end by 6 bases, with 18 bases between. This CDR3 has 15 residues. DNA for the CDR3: TGCGCCAGCAGCACCGCTAGAGGTTATGACGATACGCAGTATTTT. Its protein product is CASSTARGYDDTQYF.